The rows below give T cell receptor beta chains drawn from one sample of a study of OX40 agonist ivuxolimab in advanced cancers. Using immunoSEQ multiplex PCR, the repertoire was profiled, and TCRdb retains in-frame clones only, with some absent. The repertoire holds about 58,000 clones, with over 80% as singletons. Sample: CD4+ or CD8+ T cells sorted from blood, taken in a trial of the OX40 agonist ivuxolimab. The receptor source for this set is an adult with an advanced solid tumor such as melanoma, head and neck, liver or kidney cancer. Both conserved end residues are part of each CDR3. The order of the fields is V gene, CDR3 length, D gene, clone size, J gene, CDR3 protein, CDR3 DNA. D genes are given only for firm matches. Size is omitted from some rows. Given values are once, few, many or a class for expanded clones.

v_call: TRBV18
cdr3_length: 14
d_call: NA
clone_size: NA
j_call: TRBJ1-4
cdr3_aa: CASSPSEGNEKLFF
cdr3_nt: TGTGCCAGCTCACCATCCGAGGGCAATGAAAAACTGTTTTTT

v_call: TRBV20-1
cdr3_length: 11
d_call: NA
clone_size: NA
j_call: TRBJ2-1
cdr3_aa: CSASTYNEQFF
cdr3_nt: TGCAGTGCTAGCACGTACAATGAGCAGTTCTTC

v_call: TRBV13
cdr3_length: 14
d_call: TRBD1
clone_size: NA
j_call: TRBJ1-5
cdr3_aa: CASSRGQGNQPQHF
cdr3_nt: TGTGCCAGCAGCAGGGGACAGGGGAATCAGCCCCAGCATTTT

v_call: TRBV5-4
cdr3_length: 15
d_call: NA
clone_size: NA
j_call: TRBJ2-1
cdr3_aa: CASSTDGNSYNEQFF
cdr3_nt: TGTGCCAGCAGCACCGACGGGAACTCCTACAATGAGCAGTTCTTC

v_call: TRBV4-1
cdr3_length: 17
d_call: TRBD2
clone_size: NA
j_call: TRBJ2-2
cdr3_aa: CASSQDLRGVNTGELFF
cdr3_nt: TGCGCCAGCAGCCAAGATTTACGGGGGGTAAACACCGGGGAGCTGTTTTTT

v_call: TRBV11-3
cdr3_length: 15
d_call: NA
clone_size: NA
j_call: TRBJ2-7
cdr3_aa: CASSLEVGGPYEQYF
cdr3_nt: TGTGCCAGCAGCTTAGAAGTGGGGGGCCCCTACGAGCAGTACTTC

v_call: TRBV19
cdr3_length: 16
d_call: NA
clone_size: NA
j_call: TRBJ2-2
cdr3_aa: CASSTSGGLSTGELFF
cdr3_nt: TGTGCCAGTAGTACCTCCGGGGGGCTAAGCACCGGGGAGCTGTTTTTT

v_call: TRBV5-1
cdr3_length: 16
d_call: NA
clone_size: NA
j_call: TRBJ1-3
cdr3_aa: CASSLELGRSGNTIYF
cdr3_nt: TGCGCCAGCAGCTTGGAGTTAGGCCGCTCTGGAAACACCATATATTTT

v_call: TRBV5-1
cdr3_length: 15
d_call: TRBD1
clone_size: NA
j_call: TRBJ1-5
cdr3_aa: CASSPGTGLNQPQHF
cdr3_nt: TGCGCCAGCAGCCCCGGGACAGGGCTAAATCAGCCCCAGCATTTT

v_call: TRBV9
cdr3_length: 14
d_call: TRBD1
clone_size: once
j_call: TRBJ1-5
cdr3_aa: CASSGGQGHQPQHF
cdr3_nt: TGTGCCAGCAGCGGGGGACAGGGGCATCAGCCCCAGCATTTT

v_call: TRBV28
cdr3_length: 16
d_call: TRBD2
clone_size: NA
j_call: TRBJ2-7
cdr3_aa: CASSLPDSGGFYEQYF
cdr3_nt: TGTGCCAGCAGTTTACCGGATAGCGGGGGTTTCTACGAGCAGTACTTC

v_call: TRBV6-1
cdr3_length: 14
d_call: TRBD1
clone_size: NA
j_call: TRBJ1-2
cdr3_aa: CASSGQGRSYGYTF
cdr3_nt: TGTGCCAGCAGTGGACAGGGGAGGAGCTATGGCTACACCTTC

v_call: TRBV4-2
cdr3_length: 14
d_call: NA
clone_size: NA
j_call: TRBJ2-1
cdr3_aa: CASSQGEGGYEQFF
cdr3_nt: TGTGCCAGCAGCCAAGGGGAAGGGGGTTATGAGCAGTTCTTC

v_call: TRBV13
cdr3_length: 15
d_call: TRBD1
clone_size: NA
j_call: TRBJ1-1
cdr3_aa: CASSLRDRGSTEAFF
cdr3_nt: TGTGCCAGCAGCTTAAGGGACAGGGGGTCCACTGAAGCTTTCTTT

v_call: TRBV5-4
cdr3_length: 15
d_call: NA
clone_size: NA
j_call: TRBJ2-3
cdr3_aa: CASSPPGTSTDTQYF
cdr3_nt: TGTGCCAGCAGCCCCCCGGGGACTAGCACAGATACGCAGTATTTT

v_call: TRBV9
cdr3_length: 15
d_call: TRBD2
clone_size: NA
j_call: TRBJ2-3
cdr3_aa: CASSPGLAGTDTQYF
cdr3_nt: TGTGCCAGCAGTCCGGGACTAGCAGGGACAGATACGCAGTATTTT

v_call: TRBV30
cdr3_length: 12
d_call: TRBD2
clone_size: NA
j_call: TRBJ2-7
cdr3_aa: CAVDGGSYEQYF
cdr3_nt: TGTGCCGTGGACGGGGGGTCCTACGAGCAGTACTTC

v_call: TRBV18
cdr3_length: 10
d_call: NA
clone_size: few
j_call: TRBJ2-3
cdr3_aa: CASNTDTQYF
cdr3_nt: TGTGCCAGCAACACAGATACGCAGTATTTT

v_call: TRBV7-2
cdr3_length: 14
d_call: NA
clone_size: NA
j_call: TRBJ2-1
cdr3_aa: CASSRGTLANEQFF
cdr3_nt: TGTGCCAGCAGCCGCGGGACACTGGCCAATGAGCAGTTCTTC

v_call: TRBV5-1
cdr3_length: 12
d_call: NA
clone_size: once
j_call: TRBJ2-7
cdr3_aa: CASSLGAHEQYF
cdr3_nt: TGCGCCAGCAGCTTGGGTGCCCACGAGCAGTACTTC

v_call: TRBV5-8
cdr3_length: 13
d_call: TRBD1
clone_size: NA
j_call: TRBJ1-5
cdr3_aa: CASSRQGNQPQHF
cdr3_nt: TGTGCCAGCAGTCGACAGGGGAATCAGCCCCAGCATTTT

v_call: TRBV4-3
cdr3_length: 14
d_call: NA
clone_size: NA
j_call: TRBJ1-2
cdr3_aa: CASSQDQGNYGYTF
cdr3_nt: TGCGCCAGCAGCCAAGATCAGGGAAACTATGGCTACACCTTC

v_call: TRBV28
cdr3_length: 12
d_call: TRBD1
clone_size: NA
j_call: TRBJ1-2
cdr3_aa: CASKTGAGGYTF
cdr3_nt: TGTGCCAGCAAAACAGGGGCTGGGGGCTACACCTTC

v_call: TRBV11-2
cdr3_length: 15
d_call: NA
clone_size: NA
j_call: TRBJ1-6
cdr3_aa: CASSLEGFVNLPLHF
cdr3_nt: TGTGCCAGCAGCTTAGAAGGGTTTGTTAATTTACCCCTCCACTTT

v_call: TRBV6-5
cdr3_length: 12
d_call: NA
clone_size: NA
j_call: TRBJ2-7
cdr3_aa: CASSYSLYEQYF
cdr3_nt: TGTGCCAGCAGTTACTCGTTGTACGAGCAGTACTTC

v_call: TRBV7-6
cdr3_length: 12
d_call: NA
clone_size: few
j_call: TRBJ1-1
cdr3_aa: CASSLTDTEAFF
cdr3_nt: TGTGCCAGCAGCTTAACGGACACTGAAGCTTTCTTT

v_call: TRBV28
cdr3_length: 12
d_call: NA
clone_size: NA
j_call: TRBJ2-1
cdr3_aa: CASSNWGDEQFF
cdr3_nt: TGTGCCAGCAGTAACTGGGGTGATGAGCAGTTCTTC

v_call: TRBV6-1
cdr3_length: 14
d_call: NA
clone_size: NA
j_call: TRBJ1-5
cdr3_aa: CASSEYLSNQPQHF
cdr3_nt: TGTGCCAGCAGTGAGTACCTCAGCAATCAGCCCCAGCATTTT

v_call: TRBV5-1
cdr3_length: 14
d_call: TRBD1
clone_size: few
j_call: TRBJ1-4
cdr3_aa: CASSLTGQAEKLFF
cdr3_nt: TGCGCCAGCAGCTTAACAGGACAGGCTGAAAAACTGTTTTTT

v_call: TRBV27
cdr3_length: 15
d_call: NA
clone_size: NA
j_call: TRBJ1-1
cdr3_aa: CASSSAGAWDTEAFF
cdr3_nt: TGTGCCAGCAGTTCCGCAGGGGCTTGGGACACTGAAGCTTTCTTT

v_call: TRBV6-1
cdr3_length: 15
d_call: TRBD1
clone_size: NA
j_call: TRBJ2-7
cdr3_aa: CASSDLGQGFDEQYF
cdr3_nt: TGTGCCAGCAGTGACCTGGGACAGGGTTTCGACGAGCAGTACTTC

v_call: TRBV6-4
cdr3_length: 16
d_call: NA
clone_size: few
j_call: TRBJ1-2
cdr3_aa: CASSDSFTGSAYGYTF
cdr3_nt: TGTGCCAGCAGTGACTCGTTTACGGGCTCTGCTTATGGCTACACCTTC

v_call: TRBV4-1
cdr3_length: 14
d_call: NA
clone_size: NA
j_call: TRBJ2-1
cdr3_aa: CASSQGKTDNEQFF
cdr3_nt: TGCGCCAGCAGCCAAGGAAAGACAGACAATGAGCAGTTCTTC

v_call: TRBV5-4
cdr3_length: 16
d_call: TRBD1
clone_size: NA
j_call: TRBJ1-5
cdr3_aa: CASSLVWQGATRPQHF
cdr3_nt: TGTGCCAGCAGCTTGGTTTGGCAGGGGGCAACTCGGCCCCAGCATTTT

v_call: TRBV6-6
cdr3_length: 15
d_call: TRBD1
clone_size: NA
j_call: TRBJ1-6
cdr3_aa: CASSSRQGINSPLHF
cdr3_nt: TGTGCCAGCAGTTCCAGACAGGGTATTAATTCACCCCTCCACTTT

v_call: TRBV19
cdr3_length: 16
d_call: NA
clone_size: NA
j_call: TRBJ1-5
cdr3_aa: CASSIIAGGPNQPQHF
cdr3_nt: TGTGCCAGTAGTATTATTGCGGGTGGACCCAATCAGCCCCAGCATTTT

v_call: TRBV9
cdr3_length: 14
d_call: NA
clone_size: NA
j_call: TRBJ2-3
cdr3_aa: CASSVGLGVDTQYF
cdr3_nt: TGTGCCAGCAGCGTAGGCTTAGGGGTTGATACGCAGTATTTT

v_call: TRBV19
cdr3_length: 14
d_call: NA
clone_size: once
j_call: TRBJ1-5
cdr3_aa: CASSTAGSDQPQHF
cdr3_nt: TGTGCCAGTAGTACGGCGGGTAGCGATCAGCCCCAGCATTTT

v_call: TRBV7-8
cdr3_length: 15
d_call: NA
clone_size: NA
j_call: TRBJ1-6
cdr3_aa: CASSLQVKANSPLHF
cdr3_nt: TGTGCCAGCAGCTTACAAGTTAAAGCTAATTCACCCCTCCACTTT

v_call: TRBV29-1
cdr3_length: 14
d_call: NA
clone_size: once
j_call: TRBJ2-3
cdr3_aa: CSVEPGFATDTQYF
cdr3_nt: TGCAGCGTTGAACCAGGGTTTGCCACAGATACGCAGTATTTT

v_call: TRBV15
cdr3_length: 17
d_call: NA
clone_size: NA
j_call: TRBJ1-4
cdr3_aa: CATSREDSGTTNEKLFF
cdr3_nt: TGTGCCACCAGCAGAGAAGACAGTGGTACAACTAATGAAAAACTGTTTTTT

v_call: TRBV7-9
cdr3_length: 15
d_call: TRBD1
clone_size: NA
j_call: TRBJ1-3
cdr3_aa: CASSIWTGRGDTIYF
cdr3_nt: TGTGCCAGCAGCATCTGGACAGGTCGCGGGGACACCATATATTTT

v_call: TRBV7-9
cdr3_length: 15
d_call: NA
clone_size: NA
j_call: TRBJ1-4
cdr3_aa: CASSLDIGGAEKLFF
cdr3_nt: TGTGCCAGCAGCTTAGATATTGGAGGGGCTGAAAAACTGTTTTTT

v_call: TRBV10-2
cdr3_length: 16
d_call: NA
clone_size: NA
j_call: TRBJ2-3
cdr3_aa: CASSEPHKSSTDTQYF
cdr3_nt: TGCGCCAGCAGTGAACCCCATAAGTCTAGCACAGATACGCAGTATTTT

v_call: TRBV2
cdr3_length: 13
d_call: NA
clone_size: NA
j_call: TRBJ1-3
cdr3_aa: CASRGGSGNTIYF
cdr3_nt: TGTGCCAGCAGGGGGGGCTCTGGAAACACCATATATTTT

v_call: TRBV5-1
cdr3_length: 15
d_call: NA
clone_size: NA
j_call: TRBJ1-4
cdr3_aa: CASSSNSDGARGLFF
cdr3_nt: TGCGCCAGCAGCTCGAACTCCGACGGGGCACGGGGACTGTTTTTT

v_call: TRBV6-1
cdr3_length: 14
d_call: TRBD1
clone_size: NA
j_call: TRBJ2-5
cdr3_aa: CASAGQGTAKTQYF
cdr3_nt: TGTGCCAGCGCGGGACAGGGGACCGCGAAAACCCAGTACTTC

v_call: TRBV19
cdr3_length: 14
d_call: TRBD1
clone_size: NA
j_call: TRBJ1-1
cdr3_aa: CASSPGQGWTEAFF
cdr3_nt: TGTGCCAGTAGTCCCGGACAGGGATGGACTGAAGCTTTCTTT

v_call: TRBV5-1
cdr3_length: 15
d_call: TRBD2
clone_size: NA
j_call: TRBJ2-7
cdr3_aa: CASSLGLAGPYEQYF
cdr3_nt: TGCGCCAGCAGCTTGGGTCTAGCGGGGCCCTACGAGCAGTACTTC

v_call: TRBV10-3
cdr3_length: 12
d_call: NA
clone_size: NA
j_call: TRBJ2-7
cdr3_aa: CAIRESSYEQYF
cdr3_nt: TGTGCCATCAGGGAGTCGTCCTACGAGCAGTACTTC

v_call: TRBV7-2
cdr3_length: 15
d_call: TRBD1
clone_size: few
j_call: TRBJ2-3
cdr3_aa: CASSLTGVPTDTQYF
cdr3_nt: TGTGCCAGCAGCTTGACAGGGGTCCCCACAGATACGCAGTATTTT

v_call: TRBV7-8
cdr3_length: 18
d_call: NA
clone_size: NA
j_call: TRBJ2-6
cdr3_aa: CASSRDTHQGSGANVLTF
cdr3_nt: TGTGCCAGCAGCCGAGATACCCACCAGGGTAGTGGGGCCAACGTCCTGACTTTC

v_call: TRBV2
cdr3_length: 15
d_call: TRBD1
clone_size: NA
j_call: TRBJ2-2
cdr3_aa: CASSIQTGYTGELFF
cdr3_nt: TGTGCCAGCAGTATACAGACAGGGTATACCGGGGAGCTGTTTTTT

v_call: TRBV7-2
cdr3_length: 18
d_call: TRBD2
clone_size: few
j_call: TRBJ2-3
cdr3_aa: CASSLAAGLAASTDTQYF
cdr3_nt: TGTGCCAGCAGCTTAGCTGCAGGACTAGCGGCTAGCACAGATACGCAGTATTTT